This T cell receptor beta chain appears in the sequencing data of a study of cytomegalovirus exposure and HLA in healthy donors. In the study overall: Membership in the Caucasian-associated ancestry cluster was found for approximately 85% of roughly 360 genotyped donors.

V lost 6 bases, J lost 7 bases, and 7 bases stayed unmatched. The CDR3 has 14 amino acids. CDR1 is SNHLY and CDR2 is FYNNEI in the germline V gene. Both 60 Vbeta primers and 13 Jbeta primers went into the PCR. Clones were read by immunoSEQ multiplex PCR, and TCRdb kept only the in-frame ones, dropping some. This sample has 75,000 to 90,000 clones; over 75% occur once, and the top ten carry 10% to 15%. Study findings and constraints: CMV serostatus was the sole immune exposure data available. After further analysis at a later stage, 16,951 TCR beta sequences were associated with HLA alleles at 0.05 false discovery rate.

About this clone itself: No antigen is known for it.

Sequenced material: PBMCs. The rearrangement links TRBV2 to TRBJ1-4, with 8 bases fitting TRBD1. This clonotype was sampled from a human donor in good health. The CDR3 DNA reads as TGTGCCAGCAGGGTGGACAGGGCTTTTGAAAAACTGTTTTTT. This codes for CASRVDRAFEKLFF. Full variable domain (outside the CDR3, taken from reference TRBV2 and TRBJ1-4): EPEVTQTPSHQVTQMGQEVILRCVPISNHLYFYWYRQILGQKVEFLVSFYNNEISEKSEIFDDQFSVERPDGSNFTLKIRSTKLEDSAMYFCASRVDRAFEKLFFGSGTQLSVL.